What follows is one T cell receptor beta chain and its context. The CDR3 has 12 residues. Trimming removed 8 bases at V and 2 bases at J, with 9 bases between. In germline, CDR1 is MDHEN, CDR2 SYDVKM. TCRdb's table, derived via immunoSEQ multiplex PCR, lists solely in-frame clones and lacks some. The data show about 88,000 clones, with over 75% seen just once and roughly 14% held by the top ten. The data were taken from a study of blood T cell repertoires in COVID-19. The sample comprised peripheral blood. The clonotype was recovered from a woman between 65 and 79 years old with acute or convalescent COVID-19. The gene calls are TRBV28 and TRBJ1-2; D is perhaps TRBD1 (6 bases). The CDR3 DNA is TGTGCCAGCGGACAGAGAAACTATGGCTACACCTTC. Translation gives CASGQRNYGYTF.